These 10 T cell receptor beta chains share one sample of origin, sequenced in a study of blood T cells in healthy people across ages. A second PCR, run for roughly 6 to 11 cycles, used a sample-barcoded 5' primer plus a J-beta primer mix. TCRdb ran MiXCR on the 5' RACE reads and lists one entry per CDR3 protein. The sample consists of about 720,000 distinct CDR3 sequences, 22% of them appearing once. What was sequenced was blood. Receptor source: a man between 65 and 85 years old in good health.

This clonotype turned up a few times. This chain uses TRBV20-1 with TRBJ1-2, with a weak D call TRBD1 (6 bases). CDR1 and CDR2 from the germline V gene are DFQATT and SNEGSKA (reference sequence). Trimming took 5 bases from V and 5 from J, leaving 21 bases between them. The CDR3 runs to 15 residues. In nucleotides, the CDR3 is TGCAGTGCTCTAAAACAGGGTATGTCGGCGTATGGCTACACCTTC. This codes for CSALKQGMSAYGYTF.

The chain carries TRBV27 and TRBJ2-3; TRBD2 aligns across 7 bases. The germline CDR1 and CDR2 sequences are MNHEY and SMNVEV (reference sequence). This CDR3 comprises 14 residues. Trimming at V came to 3 bases and at J to 6 bases, leaving 6 bases not matched to a gene. The CDR3 loop is CASSFSGPADTQYF. CDR3 sequence (DNA): TGTGCCAGCAGTTTTAGCGGGCCGGCTGATACGCAGTATTTT.

The J gene is TRBJ2-2, the V gene TRBV28; the D is unclear. V was pared by 3 bases and J by 4 bases, with 9 bases between. This CDR3 contains 14 residues. Germline V gives CDR1 MDHEN, CDR2 SYDVKM. The CDR3 sequence: CASSFELLTGELFF. DNA for the CDR3: TGTGCCAGCAGTTTTGAACTCCTCACCGGGGAGCTGTTTTTT.

The chain uses TRBV7-2 and TRBJ2-3, with 10 bases that match TRBD2. CDR1 and CDR2 (germline): SGHTA, FQGNSA. The CDR3 covers 16 residues. With V trimmed by 7 bases and J by 5 bases, 12 bases remained unmatched. CDR3 DNA: TGTGCCAGCATCACAGCTAGCGGGAGAGGTAAAGATACGCAGTATTTT. The encoded protein is CASITASGRGKDTQYF.

This clonotype was counted only a few times. The chain is built from TRBV12-3 or TRBV12-4 and TRBJ2-7; a possible D gene is TRBD1 (5 bases). V lost 5 bases, J lost 0 bases, and 11 bases lay in between. This CDR3 comprises 14 residues. CDR3 region: CASSPDRLSYEQYF. CDR3 bases: TGTGCCAGCAGTCCCGACAGACTCTCCTACGAGCAGTACTTC.

The chain joins TRBV20-1 to TRBJ2-5; TRBD2 matches 11 bases. The CDR3 extends over 18 amino acids. The junction had 17 bases not matched to a gene; V was cut back by 6 bases and J by 2 bases. CDR1 DFQATT and CDR2 SNEGSKA come from the germline V gene (reference sequence). The CDR3 reads CSASPPGLAVNRQETQYF. DNA of the CDR3: TGCAGTGCCTCCCCACCGGGACTAGCGGTGAACCGGCAAGAGACCCAGTACTTC.

CDR3 in DNA: TGTGCCAGCAGCCAAGAGACGACAGGGTCATCCTACAATGAGCAGTTCTTC. This codes for CASSQETTGSSYNEQFF. J is TRBJ2-1 and V is TRBV3-1; 7 nucleotides line up with TRBD1. Per germline, CDR1 LGHDT and CDR2 YNNKEL (reference sequence). The CDR3 runs to 17 residues. V shed 0 bases, J shed 1 base, and the junction held 6 bases outside the gene matches.

This clonotype was found a few times. The chain recombines TRBV13 with TRBJ1-1; D possibly corresponds to TRBD1 (6 bases). The germline gives CDR1 PRHDT, CDR2 FYEKMQ (reference sequence). This CDR3 is 13 amino acids long. The V end lost 8 bases, the J end lost 5 bases, and 15 bases lay between the germline ends. For the CDR3, the DNA is TGTGCCAGCGCAGCAGGGGATAATACTGAAGCTTTCTTT. Its translation: CASAAGDNTEAFF.

This clonotype was seen a handful of times. CDR3 sequence reads: CATRDAKNIQYF. The CDR3 DNA sequence: TGTGCCACACGTGATGCCAAAAACATTCAGTACTTC. The chain recombines TRBV7-2 with TRBJ2-4; D remains ambiguous. Between the trimmed V and J ends, which lost 10 bases and 1 base, there was a span of 8 bases. Germline CDR1 and CDR2: SGHTA and FQGNSA. The CDR3 loop spans 12 amino acids.

This clonotype was picked up a small number of times. This chain uses TRBV15 with TRBJ2-5, with TRBD1 as a possible D gene (6 bases). The better agreement between TRBJ2-7 and the DNA end casts doubt on the J call. The length of the CDR3 is 13 residues. From germline, CDR1 is LNHNV and CDR2 YYDKDF (reference sequence). The CDR3 DNA sequence: TGTGCCACCAGCTTCAACAGGGTCTACGAGCAGTACTTC. It codes for CATSFNRVYEQYF.